A single sample gave rise to the 25 T cell receptor beta chains below, sequenced in a study of Graves' ophthalmopathy and Graves' hyperthyroidism (dated by TCRdb to the late 2010s). For sequencing, an Illumina HiSeq 2000 was employed. For repertoire sequencing, TCR beta CDR3 regions were amplified from RNA transcripts. The first round was an RT-PCR using HTBI primers with the Qiagen OneStep RT-PCR kit, and this first round was followed by a second-round multiplex PCR, then size selection and purification. TCRdb reprocessed the public reads (quality trimming at Q25 with fastp, clone calling with MiXCR) and kept in-frame beta chains. Each record represents a unique CDR3 protein, reported with the most common genes and DNA among its rows. This sample lists about 240,000 distinct CDR3 sequences; 40% to 50% were detected once. Together, the top ten hold over 40% of the sample. The sequencing sample was made of peripheral blood. The receptors were gathered from an adult man with Graves' ophthalmopathy.

Notes on this clonotype: The junction differs from germline at one of its ends, possibly a read error. The genes are TRBV7-2 and TRBJ1-2, with TRBD1 matching over 12 bases. The V gene's germline CDR1 is SGHTA and CDR2 FQGNSA. This CDR3 is 15 amino acids long. The CDR3 spells CASSLAGQGAYGYTF. The CDR3 nucleotides read TGTGCCAGCAGCCTAGCGGGACAGGGGGCGTATGGCTACACCTTC. Using reference TRBV7-2 and TRBJ1-2 for the parts outside the CDR3, the full variable domain is GAGVSQSPSNKVTEKGKDVELRCDPISGHTALYWYRQSLGQGLEFLIYFQGNSAPDKSGLPSDRFSAERTGGSVSTLTIQRTQQEDSAVYLCASSLAGQGAYGYTFGSGTRLTVV.

The sample holds many counts of this clonotype. The chain joins TRBV2 to TRBJ2-5; 8 bases map to TRBD1. Germline V gene lookup returns CDR1 SNHLY and CDR2 FYNNEI. The CDR3 consists of 15 residues. Germline trimming cut 7 bases from V and 4 bases from J; bases unmatched to any gene: 11. In nucleotides, the CDR3 is TGTGCCAGCATTAGCAGCAGGGGGCGCCGAGAGACCCAGTACTTC. Amino acids: CASISSRGRRETQYF.

The rearrangement links TRBV5-1 to TRBJ2-2; D is perhaps TRBD2 (7 bases). The length of the CDR3 is 17 residues. Trimming pared 4 bases from V and 1 base from J, leaving 17 bases between. Germline-derived CDR1 and CDR2 are SGHRS and YFSETQ. The CDR3, as DNA: TGCGCCAGCAGCCCGCAGGGGAGGGCTTTGAACACCGGGGAGCTGTTTTTT. Protein: CASSPQGRALNTGELFF.

J is TRBJ1-2 and V is TRBV10-2; the D gene is possibly TRBD1 (5 bases). Trimming shortened V by 4 bases and J by 4 bases, and 16 bases separated the two germline ends. This CDR3 has 15 residues. Germline CDR1 and CDR2: WSHSY and SAAADI. This CDR3 is CASSARAGTTYGYTF. For the CDR3, the DNA is TGCGCCAGCAGTGCTAGGGCAGGGACGACCTATGGCTACACCTTC.

The table lists this clonotype with many counts. CDR3 sequence: CASSLTEDQPQHF. CDR3 bases: TGTGCCAGCAGTTTAACAGAAGATCAGCCCCAGCATTTT. The chain joins TRBV12-3 or TRBV12-4 to TRBJ1-5; D not certain. V was pared by 2 bases and J by 5 bases, with 7 bases between. The CDR3 covers 13 residues.

This chain uses TRBV7-2 with TRBJ2-5, with 9 nucleotides matching TRBD2. The germline V gene has CDR1 SGHTA and CDR2 FQGNSA. CDR3 length equals 14 residues. The V gene end was trimmed by 7 bases and the J gene end by 5 bases; junction bases not matched to a gene: 8. The CDR3 loop is CASTASGDFETQYF. CDR3 sequence (DNA): TGTGCCAGCACTGCTAGCGGGGATTTTGAGACCCAGTACTTC.

This clonotype turned up a few times. The rearrangement joins TRBV5-1 to TRBJ1-1; the D gene is possibly TRBD1 (5 bases). CDR1 and CDR2 (germline): SGHRS, YFSETQ. V lost 1 base and J lost 0, with 13 bases in between. The CDR3 is 16 residues long. In nucleotides, the CDR3 is TGCGCCAGCAGCTTGTTGTCAGGGACCATGAACACTGAAGCTTTCTTT. Its translation: CASSLLSGTMNTEAFF.

J is TRBJ2-7 and V is TRBV10-3; TRBD1 might be the D (5 bases). V gave up 0 bases and J gave up 0 bases, with 9 bases separating them. The germline gives CDR1 ENHRY, CDR2 SYGVKD. CDR3 length: 15 residues. CDR3 nucleotides: TGTGCCATCAGTGAGTCGTACAGGTACTCCTACGAGCAGTACTTC. This gives the protein CAISESYRYSYEQYF.

With respect to this clonotype: A read error may account for a junction end that differs from germline. The chain has TRBV5-1 and TRBJ2-2, with 7 positions matching TRBD1. This CDR3 is built from 16 residues. Germline V gene lookup returns CDR1 SGHRS and CDR2 YFSETQ. Written as DNA, the CDR3 is TGTGCCAGCAGCTTCCGACAGGGCGTGGACACCGGGGAGCTGTTTTTT. Its translation is CASSFRQGVDTGELFF.

V gene TRBV7-2 combines with J gene TRBJ1-2, with 10 bases lining up with TRBD1. This CDR3 comprises 14 residues. Per germline, CDR1 SGHTA and CDR2 FQGNSA. The V gene end was trimmed by 6 bases and the J gene end by 6 bases; junction bases not matched to a gene: 7. The CDR3 nucleotides read TGTGCCAGCAGTCTCAATGACAGGGGGCATGGCTACACCTTC. Its translation: CASSLNDRGHGYTF.

This chain links TRBV25-1 with TRBJ1-2, with a weak D call TRBD1 (5 bases). The CDR3 has 15 residues. CDR1 and CDR2 from the germline V gene are MGHDK and SYGVNS. V gave up 8 bases and J gave up 2 bases, with 18 bases separating them. CDR3 DNA sequence: TGTGCCAGCTCACCGGCCGAGACAGCAAACTATGGCTACACCTTC. Translating gives CASSPAETANYGYTF.

V gene TRBV2 combines with J gene TRBJ2-7; TRBD2 matches 8 bases. V was clipped by 5 bases and J by 4 bases; unmatched bases: 16. This CDR3 has 17 amino acids. The germline CDR1 and CDR2 sequences are SNHLY and FYNNEI. The CDR3 DNA reads as TGTGCCAGCAGTTACTCGAAGACTAGCGCGTACCCATACGAGCAGTACTTC. Its protein product is CASSYSKTSAYPYEQYF.

This rearrangement joins TRBV5-1 to TRBJ2-2, with unresolved D. Germline V lookup: CDR1 SGHRS, CDR2 YFSETQ. The CDR3 runs 15 residues. V shed 2 bases and J shed 1 base, with 9 bases lying between them. The CDR3 region has the DNA TGCGCCAGCAGCTTTAGGTCGGGGAACACCGGGGAGCTGTTTTTT. Protein product: CASSFRSGNTGELFF.

This clonotype was counted only a few times. The chain recombines TRBV6-5 with TRBJ1-1; the match to TRBD1 covers 7 bases. The V gene end was trimmed by 2 bases and the J gene end by 11 bases; junction bases not matched to a gene: 5. Germline values: CDR1 MNHEY, CDR2 SVGAGI. This CDR3 is 12 amino acids long. CDR3 protein: CASSYDRVRAFF. The CDR3 region has the DNA TGTGCCAGCAGTTACGACAGGGTGCGGGCTTTCTTT.

The chain couples TRBV2 to TRBJ2-3; 7 nucleotides line up with TRBD2. The germline CDR1 and CDR2 sequences are SNHLY and FYNNEI. V was pared by 5 bases and J by 0 bases, with 5 bases of the junction left unmatched. This CDR3 is 15 amino acids long. DNA of the CDR3: TGTGCCAGCAGTTCGCGACTAGCCAGCACAGATACGCAGTATTTT. This encodes CASSSRLASTDTQYF.

A single count supports this clonotype. The CDR3 region is CATSRGKGKNEKLFF. The CDR3 bases are TGTGCCACCAGCAGAGGCAAGGGGAAAAATGAAAAACTGTTTTTT. This sequence joins TRBV15 and TRBJ1-4, with a tentative D call TRBD1 (5 bases). This CDR3 has 15 residues. Trimming shortened V by 1 base and J by 5 bases, and 11 bases separated the two germline ends. Germline loops: CDR1 LNHNV, CDR2 YYDKDF (reference sequence).

The V and J genes are TRBV7-8 and TRBJ1-1, with D maybe TRBD1 (5 bases). There are 15 residues in the CDR3. Germline V CDR1 and CDR2: SGHVS, FQNEAQ. Trimming took off 4 bases at V and 3 bases at J, with 15 bases between the two ends. CDR3 sequence reads: CASSWGSGSDTEAFF. The CDR3 nucleotides read TGTGCCAGCAGCTGGGGGTCAGGGTCTGACACTGAAGCTTTCTTT.

This chain uses TRBV2 with TRBJ2-2; D not certain. The CDR3 has 12 amino acids. Trimming removed 6 bases from V and 4 bases from J, with 6 bases in between. Germline CDR1 is SNHLY and CDR2 is FYNNEI. CDR3 protein: CASSPVTGELFF. The DNA of the CDR3 is TGTGCCAGCAGCCCGGTCACCGGGGAGCTGTTTTTT.

This chain connects TRBV12-3 or TRBV12-4 to TRBJ1-1, with a possible D match to TRBD1 (5 bases). The CDR3 is 15 residues long. The CDR3 sequence is CASGLVVGLDTEAFF. CDR3 DNA: TGTGCTAGTGGTTTGGTGGTGGGACTCGACACTGAAGCTTTCTTT.

The chain employs TRBV3-1 and TRBJ2-7; D unclear. The V end was cut by 5 bases, the J end by 1 base, with 15 bases between. The germline V gene encodes CDR1 LGHDT and CDR2 YNNKEL (reference sequence). CDR3 length equals 15 residues. The CDR3 reads CASSKKHGPSYEQYF. As DNA, the CDR3 is TGTGCCAGCAGCAAAAAACACGGACCATCCTACGAGCAGTACTTC.

This chain links TRBV12-3 or TRBV12-4 with TRBJ2-5; the D gene is possibly TRBD1 (7 bases). The V end lost 3 bases, the J end lost 3 bases, and 14 bases lay between the germline ends. This CDR3 spans 15 amino acids. The CDR3 DNA reads as TGTGCCAGCAGTTTGGAGGGGCAGGGGGAAGAGACCCAGTACTTC. Its translation: CASSLEGQGEETQYF.

This chain connects TRBV2 to TRBJ1-2, with a possible D match to TRBD1 (5 bases). CDR1 SNHLY and CDR2 FYNNEI come from the germline V gene. This CDR3 spans 13 amino acids. Trimming shortened V by 9 bases and J by 2 bases, and 13 bases separated the two germline ends. The CDR3 loop reads CARSPGTNYGYTF. Written as DNA, the CDR3 is TGTGCCAGGAGTCCAGGGACCAACTATGGCTACACCTTC.

J is TRBJ1-6 and V is TRBV12-3 or TRBV12-4; TRBD1 is a possible D gene (5 bases). The CDR3 length is 14 residues. V lost 8 bases and J lost 7, with 15 bases in between. For the CDR3, the DNA is TGTGCCAGCGCCCTAGGGGTGAGGAATTCACCCCTCCACTTT. As protein: CASALGVRNSPLHF.

DNA of the CDR3: TGTGCCAGCAGCGGACAGGTTGGTCAGCCCCAGCATTTT. Residues: CASSGQVGQPQHF. The chain couples TRBV6-5 to TRBJ1-5; 7 nucleotides match TRBD1. Germline CDR1 is MNHEY and CDR2 is SVGAGI. V lost 6 bases to trimming and J lost 6 bases; unmatched junction nucleotides: 5. The CDR3 runs 13 residues.

The chain recombines TRBV12-3 or TRBV12-4 with TRBJ1-1; 8 positions agree with TRBD1. The CDR3 covers 17 residues. After removal of 6 bases from V and 0 bases from J, the junction contained 12 bases not matched to a gene. The CDR3 sequence: CASSLGTGLLLNTEAFF. Written as DNA, the CDR3 is TGTGCCAGCAGCCTAGGGACAGGCCTCTTATTGAACACTGAAGCTTTCTTT.